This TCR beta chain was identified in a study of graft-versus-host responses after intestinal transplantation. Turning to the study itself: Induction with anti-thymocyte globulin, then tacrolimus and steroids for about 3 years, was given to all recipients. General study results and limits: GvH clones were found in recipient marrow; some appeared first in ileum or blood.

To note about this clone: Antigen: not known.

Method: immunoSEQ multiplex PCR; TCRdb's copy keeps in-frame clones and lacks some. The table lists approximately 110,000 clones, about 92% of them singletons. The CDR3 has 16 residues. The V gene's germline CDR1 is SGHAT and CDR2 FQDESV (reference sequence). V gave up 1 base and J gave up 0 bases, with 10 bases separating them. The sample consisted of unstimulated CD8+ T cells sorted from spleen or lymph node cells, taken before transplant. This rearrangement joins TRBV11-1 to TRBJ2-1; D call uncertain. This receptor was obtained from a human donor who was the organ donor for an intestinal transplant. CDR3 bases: TGTGCCAGCAGCTTAGGTGCGGCCAGCTCCTACAATGAGCAGTTCTTC. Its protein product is CASSLGAASSYNEQFF.